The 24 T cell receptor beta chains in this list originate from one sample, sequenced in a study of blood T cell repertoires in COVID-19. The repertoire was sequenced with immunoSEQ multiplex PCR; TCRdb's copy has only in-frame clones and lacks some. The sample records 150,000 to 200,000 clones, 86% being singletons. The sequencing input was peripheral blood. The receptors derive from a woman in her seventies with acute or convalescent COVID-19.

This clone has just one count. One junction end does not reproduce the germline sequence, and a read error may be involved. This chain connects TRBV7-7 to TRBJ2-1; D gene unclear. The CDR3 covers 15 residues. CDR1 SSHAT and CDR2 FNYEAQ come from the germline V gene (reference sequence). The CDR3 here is CASSLGVETYNEQFF. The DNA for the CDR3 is TGTGCTAGCAGCTTAGGAGTGGAGACCTACAATGAGCAGTTCTTC.

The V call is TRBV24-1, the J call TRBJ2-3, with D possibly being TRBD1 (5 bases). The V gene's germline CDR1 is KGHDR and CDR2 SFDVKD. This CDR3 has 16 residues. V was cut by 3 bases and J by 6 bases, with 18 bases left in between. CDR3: CATSDPSAGSRDTQYF. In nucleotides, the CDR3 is TGTGCCACCAGTGATCCCTCGGCAGGGTCAAGGGATACGCAGTATTTT.

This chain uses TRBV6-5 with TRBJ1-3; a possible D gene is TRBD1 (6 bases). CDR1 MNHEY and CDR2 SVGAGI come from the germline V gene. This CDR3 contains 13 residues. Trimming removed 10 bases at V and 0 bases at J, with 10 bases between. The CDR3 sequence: CAIGDNSGNTIYF. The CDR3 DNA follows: TGTGCCATTGGGGACAACTCTGGAAACACCATATATTTT.

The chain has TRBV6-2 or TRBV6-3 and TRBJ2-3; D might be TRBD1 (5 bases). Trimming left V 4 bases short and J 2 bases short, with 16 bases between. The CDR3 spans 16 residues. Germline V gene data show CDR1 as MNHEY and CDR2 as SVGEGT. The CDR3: CASSSLLRELTDTQYF. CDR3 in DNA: TGTGCCAGCAGTTCCCTCCTCAGGGAACTCACAGATACGCAGTATTTT.

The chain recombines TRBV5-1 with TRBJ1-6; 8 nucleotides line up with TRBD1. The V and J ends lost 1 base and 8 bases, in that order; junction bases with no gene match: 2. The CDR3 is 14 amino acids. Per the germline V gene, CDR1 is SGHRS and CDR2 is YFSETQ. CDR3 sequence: CASSLMTGDSPLHF. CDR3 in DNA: TGCGCCAGCAGCTTGATGACAGGGGATTCACCCCTCCACTTT.

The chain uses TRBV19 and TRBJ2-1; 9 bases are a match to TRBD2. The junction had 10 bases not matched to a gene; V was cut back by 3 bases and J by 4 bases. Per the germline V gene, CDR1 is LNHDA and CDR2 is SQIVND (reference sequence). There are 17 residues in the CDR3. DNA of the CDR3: TGTGCCAGTAGTATGGGCGGGGGGGTCCCGGCTTACAATGAGCAGTTCTTC. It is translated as CASSMGGGVPAYNEQFF. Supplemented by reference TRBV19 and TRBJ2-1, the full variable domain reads DGGITQSPKYLFRKEGQNVTLSCEQNLNHDAMYWYRQDPGQGLRLIYYSQIVNDFQKGDIAEGYSVSREKKESFPLTVTSAQKNPTAFYLCASSMGGGVPAYNEQFFGPGTRLTVL.

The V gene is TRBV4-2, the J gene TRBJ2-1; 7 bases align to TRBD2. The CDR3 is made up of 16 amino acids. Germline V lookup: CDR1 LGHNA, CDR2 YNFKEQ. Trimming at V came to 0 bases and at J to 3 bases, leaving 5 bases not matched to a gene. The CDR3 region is CASSQETSVDYNEQFF. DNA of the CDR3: TGTGCCAGCAGCCAAGAAACTAGCGTAGACTACAATGAGCAGTTCTTC.

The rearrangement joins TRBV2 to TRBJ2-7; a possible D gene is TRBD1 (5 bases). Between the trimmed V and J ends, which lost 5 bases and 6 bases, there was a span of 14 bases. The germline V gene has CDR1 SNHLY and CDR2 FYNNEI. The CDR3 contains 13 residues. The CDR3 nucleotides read TGTGCCAGCAGTCTCCCCAGGGTTGGCGAGCAGTACTTC. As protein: CASSLPRVGEQYF.

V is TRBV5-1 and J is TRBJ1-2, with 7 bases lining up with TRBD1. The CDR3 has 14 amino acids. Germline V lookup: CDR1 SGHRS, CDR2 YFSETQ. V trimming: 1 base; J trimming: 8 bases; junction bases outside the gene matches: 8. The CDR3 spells CASSLTGEHLGYTF. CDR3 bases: TGCGCCAGCAGCTTGACAGGGGAGCATCTAGGCTACACCTTC.

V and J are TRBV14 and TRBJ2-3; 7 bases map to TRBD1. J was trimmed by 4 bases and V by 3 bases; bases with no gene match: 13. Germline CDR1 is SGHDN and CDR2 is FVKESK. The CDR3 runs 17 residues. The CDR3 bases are TGTGCCAGCAGCCATCGAGGGGGCGGTGGTCTCGCAGATACGCAGTATTTT. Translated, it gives CASSHRGGGGLADTQYF.

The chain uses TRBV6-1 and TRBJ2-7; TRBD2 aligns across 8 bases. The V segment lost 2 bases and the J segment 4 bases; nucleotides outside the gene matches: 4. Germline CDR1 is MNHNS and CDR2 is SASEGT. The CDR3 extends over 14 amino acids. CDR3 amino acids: CASSERGGRYEQYF. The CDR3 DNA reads TGTGCCAGCAGTGAACGGGGGGGGCGGTACGAGCAGTACTTC.

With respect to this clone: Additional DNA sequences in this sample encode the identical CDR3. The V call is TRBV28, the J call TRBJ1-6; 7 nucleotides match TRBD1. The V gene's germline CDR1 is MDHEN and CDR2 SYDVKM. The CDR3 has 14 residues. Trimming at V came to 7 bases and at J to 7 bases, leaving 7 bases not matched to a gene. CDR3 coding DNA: TGTGCCAGCACCGACAGGGTTGGCAATTCACCCCTCCACTTT. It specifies CASTDRVGNSPLHF. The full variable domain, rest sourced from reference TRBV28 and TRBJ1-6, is DVKVTQSSRYLVKRTGEKVFLECVQDMDHENMFWYRQDPGLGLRLIYFSYDVKMKEKGDIPEGYSVSREKKERFSLILESASTNQTSMYLCASTDRVGNSPLHFGNGTRLTVT.

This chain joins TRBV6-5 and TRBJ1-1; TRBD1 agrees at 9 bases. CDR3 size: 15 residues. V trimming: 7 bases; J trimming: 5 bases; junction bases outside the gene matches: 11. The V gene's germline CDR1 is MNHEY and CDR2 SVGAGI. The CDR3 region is CASIQTGTGRTEAFF. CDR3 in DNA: TGTGCCAGCATCCAGACCGGGACAGGGAGGACTGAAGCTTTCTTT.

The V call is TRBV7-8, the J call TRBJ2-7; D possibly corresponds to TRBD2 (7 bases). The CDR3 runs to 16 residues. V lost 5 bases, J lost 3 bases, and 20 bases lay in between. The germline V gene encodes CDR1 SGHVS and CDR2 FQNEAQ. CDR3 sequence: CASSPVIGGAFYEQYF. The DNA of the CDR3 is TGTGCCAGCAGCCCAGTGATTGGGGGGGCCTTCTACGAGCAGTACTTC.

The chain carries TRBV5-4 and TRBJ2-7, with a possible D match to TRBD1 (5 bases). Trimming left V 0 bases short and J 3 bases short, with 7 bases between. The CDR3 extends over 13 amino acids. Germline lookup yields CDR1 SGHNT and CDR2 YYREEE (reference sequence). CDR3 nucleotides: TGTGCCAGCAGCTTGGGGGGCCTCTACGAGCAGTACTTC. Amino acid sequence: CASSLGGLYEQYF.

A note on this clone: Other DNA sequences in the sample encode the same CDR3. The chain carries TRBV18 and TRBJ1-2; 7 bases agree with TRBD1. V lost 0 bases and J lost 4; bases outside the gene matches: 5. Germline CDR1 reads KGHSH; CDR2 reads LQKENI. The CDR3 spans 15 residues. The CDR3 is CASSPPEQGIYGYTF. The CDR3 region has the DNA TGTGCCAGCTCACCACCGGAACAGGGGATCTATGGCTACACCTTC.

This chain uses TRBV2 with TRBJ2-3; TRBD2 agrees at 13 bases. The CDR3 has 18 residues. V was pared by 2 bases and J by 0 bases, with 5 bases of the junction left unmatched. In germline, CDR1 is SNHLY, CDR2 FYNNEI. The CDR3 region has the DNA TGTGCCAGCAGTGAATGGACTAGCGGGAGCCCTAGCACAGATACGCAGTATTTT. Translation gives CASSEWTSGSPSTDTQYF.

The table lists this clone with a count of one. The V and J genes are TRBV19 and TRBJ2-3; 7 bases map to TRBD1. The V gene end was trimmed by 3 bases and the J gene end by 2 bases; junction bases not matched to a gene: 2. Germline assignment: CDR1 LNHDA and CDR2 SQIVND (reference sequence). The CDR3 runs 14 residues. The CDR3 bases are TGTGCCAGTAGTATCAGGGGGATCACAGATACGCAGTATTTT. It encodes CASSIRGITDTQYF.

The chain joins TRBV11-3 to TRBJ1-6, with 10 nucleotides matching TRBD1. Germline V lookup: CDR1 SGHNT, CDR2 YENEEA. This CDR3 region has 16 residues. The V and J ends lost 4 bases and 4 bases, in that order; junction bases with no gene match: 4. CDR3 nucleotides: TGTGCCAGCAGCTCGGGACAGGGGCTGTATAATTCACCCCTCCACTTT. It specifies CASSSGQGLYNSPLHF.

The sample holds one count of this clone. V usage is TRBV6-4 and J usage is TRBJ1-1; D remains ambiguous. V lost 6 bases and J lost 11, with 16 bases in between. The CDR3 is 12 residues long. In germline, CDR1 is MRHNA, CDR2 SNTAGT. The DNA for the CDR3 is TGTGCCAGCAGACTCAAAAAACTGTTCGCTTTCTTT. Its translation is CASRLKKLFAFF.

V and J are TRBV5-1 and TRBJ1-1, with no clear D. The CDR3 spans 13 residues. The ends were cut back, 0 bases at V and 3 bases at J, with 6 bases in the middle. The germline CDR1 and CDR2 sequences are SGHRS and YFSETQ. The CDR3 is CASSLVTDTEAFF. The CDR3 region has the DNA TGCGCCAGCAGCTTGGTAACTGACACTGAAGCTTTCTTT.

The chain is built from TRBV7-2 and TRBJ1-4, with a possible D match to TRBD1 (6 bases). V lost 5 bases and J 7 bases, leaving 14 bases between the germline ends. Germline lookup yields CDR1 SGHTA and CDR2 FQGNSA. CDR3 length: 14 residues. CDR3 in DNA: TGTGCCAGCAGCCCTGGACAGTTAACTGAAAAACTGTTTTTT. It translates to CASSPGQLTEKLFF.

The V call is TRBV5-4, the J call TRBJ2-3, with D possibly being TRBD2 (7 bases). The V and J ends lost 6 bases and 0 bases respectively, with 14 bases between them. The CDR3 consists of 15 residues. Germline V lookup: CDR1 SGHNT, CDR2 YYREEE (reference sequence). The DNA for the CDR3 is TGTGCCAGCACCCTGGGGAGGGGGAGCACAGATACGCAGTATTTT. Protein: CASTLGRGSTDTQYF.

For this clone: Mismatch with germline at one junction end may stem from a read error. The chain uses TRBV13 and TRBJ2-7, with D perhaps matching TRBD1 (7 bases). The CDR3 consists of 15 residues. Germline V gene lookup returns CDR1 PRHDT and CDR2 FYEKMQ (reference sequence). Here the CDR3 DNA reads TGTGCCCGCAGGGACGGGGGCAGGGGGGTAGGCGAGCAGTACTTC. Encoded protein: CARRDGGRGVGEQYF.